One sample yielded the 5 T cell receptor beta chains listed below, sequenced in a study of T cell repertoires in cytomegalovirus infection. TCRdb passed the reads through MiXCR, listing each CDR3 protein once. The repertoire holds about 330,000 distinct CDR3 sequences, over 7.5% seen once, with around 4.5% in the top ten. Sequencing input: PBMCs. The receptors were sampled from a human donor in good health (CMV status not recorded). Some clones in this sample may be carry-over from other donors' samples.

This rearrangement joins TRBV12-3 or TRBV12-4 to TRBJ2-5, with 8 bases that match TRBD1. This CDR3 is 13 amino acids long. The V and J ends lost 6 bases and 5 bases, in that order; junction bases with no gene match: 5. In DNA, the CDR3 is TGTGCCAGCAGGACAGGGGTGGAGGAGACCCAGTACTTC. Protein product: CASRTGVEETQYF.

This chain joins TRBV20-1 and TRBJ2-3, with TRBD2 matching over 8 bases. In germline, CDR1 is DFQATT, CDR2 SNEGSKA (reference sequence). The CDR3 has 13 residues. Losses at the gene ends were 5 bases for V and 4 bases for J; bases not matched to a gene: 5. This CDR3 is CSALLAASDTQYF. CDR3 nucleotide sequence: TGCAGTGCTCTACTAGCGGCTTCAGATACGCAGTATTTT.

This clonotype was observed many times. The CDR3 nucleotides read TGTGCCAGCAGCCCCCGAGGTTTGGGGGAGACCCAGTACTTC. Translation gives CASSPRGLGETQYF. V is TRBV7-2 and J is TRBJ2-5; D not certain. V lost 5 bases, J lost 5 bases, and 15 bases lay in between. CDR3 length: 14 residues. Per germline, CDR1 SGHTA and CDR2 FQGNSA.

This clonotype was counted ten times or more. This rearrangement joins TRBV7-2 to TRBJ1-6; no reliable D call. Trimming took off 5 bases at V and 5 bases at J, with 16 bases between the two ends. CDR3 length: 16 residues. Germline V lookup: CDR1 SGHTA, CDR2 FQGNSA. The CDR3 DNA sequence: TGTGCCAGCAGCCTGCGAGGTGCAGCCAATAATTCACCCCTCCACTTT. This gives the protein CASSLRGAANNSPLHF.

This chain connects TRBV4-2 to TRBJ2-1; TRBD2 is a possible D gene (6 bases). Germline CDR1 and CDR2: LGHNA and YNFKEQ. Trimming removed 5 bases from V and 1 base from J, with 18 bases in between. The CDR3 contains 17 residues. The CDR3 region has the DNA TGTGCCAGCAGCGAGGAAGGCGGGGTCGGATCCTACAATGAGCAGTTCTTC. This gives the protein CASSEEGGVGSYNEQFF.